The present T cell receptor beta chain was sequenced within a study of blood T cell repertoires in COVID-19. In the study overall: COVID-19 samples, acute and convalescent, were from the United States, Italy and Spain.

With 3 bases removed from V and 6 bases from J, the gap between germline ends came to 17 bases. In germline, CDR1 is LNHDA, CDR2 SQIVND (reference sequence). The CDR3 has 15 residues. TCRdb's copy holds only in-frame clones and misses some; the assay was immunoSEQ multiplex PCR. Of about 140,000 clones listed, around 80% are singletons. This study enrolled people aged 18 to 89 from about 26 US geographic areas. Material: PBMCs or T cells enriched from blood (not recorded which). The chain links TRBV19 to TRBJ1-2; TRBD1 might be the D (5 bases). The receptor comes from a woman younger than 35 who had been exposed to COVID-19. The CDR3 DNA reads as TGTGCCAGTAGTATGGAACGGCGTGCCAGGGATGGCTACACCTTC. Protein product: CASSMERRARDGYTF. Filled out from reference TRBV19 and TRBJ1-2, the complete variable domain reads DGGITQSPKYLFRKEGQNVTLSCEQNLNHDAMYWYRQDPGQGLRLIYYSQIVNDFQKGDIAEGYSVSREKKESFPLTVTSAQKNPTAFYLCASSMERRARDGYTFGSGTRLTVV.